This T cell receptor beta chain was identified during a study of T cell responses to AZD1222 COVID-19 vaccine (dated by TCRdb to the early 2020s). The study in broad terms: AZD1222 recipients given second doses at about 4 weeks or at about 12 weeks were pooled, since spike-specific TCR depth and breadth were not found to differ between the two schedules. TCR sequencing covered more than 230 trial participants: roughly 200 given two doses of AZD1222 and around 26 given two doses of MenACWY control vaccine. Trial participants were enrolled by age into subgroups of 18-55, 56-69 and 70-plus years, and around 150, 28 and 57 TCR-sequenced participants, respectively, were included in these subgroups.

The CDR3 regions of human TCRbeta chains were analyzed by immunosequencing. On the study's bioinformatics: Repertoire TCRs were checked for matches against a reference library of SARS-CoV-2-specific TCRs that had been generated using the MIRA antigen-specificity platform. Breadth was defined as the fraction of unique TCRs that were SARS-CoV-2-associated. Depth was defined as the fraction of total T cells that were SARS-CoV-2-associated. Each spike-specific TCR was assigned to its reactive spike region and to a CD4 or CD8 class using the MIRA data. Log10-transformed breadth and depth values were compared by one-way ANOVA with Sidak's multiple comparisons tests. The clones in this table, taken by TCRdb from immuneACCESS, are in-frame only. Not every clone is retained; where verified, under half of the shortfall comes from an unresolved V gene, and the cause of the rest is unknown. V, J and clone size were drawn from that table, and D and trimming were deduced from the DNA. The table for this sample lists about 110,000 clones; about nine tenths of them were counted only once. The ten most abundant clones make up approximately 1.3% of the sample.

Broad study findings and their caveats: Vaccine-associated CD4 TCRs spanned the whole spike protein, with dominant responses in regions 160-218 and 743-854. Participants were mostly white British and included more females than males, and it was suggested by the authors that clonal diversity may have been underestimated. After two AZD1222 doses, both the breadth and the depth of spike-specific TCRs were significantly higher than at day 0 and than in MenACWY recipients. Epitopes outside the regions mutated in the B.1.351 and B.1.1.7 variants were reportedly recognized by nearly half of the unique spike-specific TCRs. Because no day 14 peak-response samples were available, the repertoires could be characterized only after the peak T cell response. The 56-69-year group was small, and its depth increase did not reach significance, likely because of low power. Conclusions about previously exposed vaccinees were limited because only 6 or 7 AZD1222 recipients were SARS-CoV-2 seropositive at baseline.

The time point tag for this specimen amounts to: baseline before first vaccination. The vaccinee samples were drawn from two UK trials, COV001 and COV002, one of which was a single-blind randomized controlled phase 2/3 trial testing AZD1222 (ChAdOx1 nCoV-19) in healthy adults. Trial participant PBMC samples were collected at day 0 and day 28 after the second dose for TCRbeta chain sequencing. The sample holds one count of this clone. Its binding antigen is unknown. No quality values exist for individual bases; no much larger clone is one base distant. The CDR3 sequence holds 12 residues, the cysteine and phenylalanine included. The kept DNA is CDR3 alone, 36 bases in frame from the first base. According to the germline V gene, CDR1 reads MNHEY and CDR2 reads SVGAGI. V was cut back by 5 bases and J by 4 bases, leaving a gap of 9 bases between them.

The sample here was peripheral blood, taken on day 0 of AZD1222 vaccination. The receptor was isolated from an adult in good health. The V and J segments used are TRBV6-5 and TRBJ2-7; the D gene could be either TRBD1 or TRBD2, each agreeing at 6 bases. The CDR3 region has the sequence CASSRGGYEQYF. The DNA sequence is given as TGTGCCAGCAGTCGAGGGGGGTACGAGCAGTACTTC.